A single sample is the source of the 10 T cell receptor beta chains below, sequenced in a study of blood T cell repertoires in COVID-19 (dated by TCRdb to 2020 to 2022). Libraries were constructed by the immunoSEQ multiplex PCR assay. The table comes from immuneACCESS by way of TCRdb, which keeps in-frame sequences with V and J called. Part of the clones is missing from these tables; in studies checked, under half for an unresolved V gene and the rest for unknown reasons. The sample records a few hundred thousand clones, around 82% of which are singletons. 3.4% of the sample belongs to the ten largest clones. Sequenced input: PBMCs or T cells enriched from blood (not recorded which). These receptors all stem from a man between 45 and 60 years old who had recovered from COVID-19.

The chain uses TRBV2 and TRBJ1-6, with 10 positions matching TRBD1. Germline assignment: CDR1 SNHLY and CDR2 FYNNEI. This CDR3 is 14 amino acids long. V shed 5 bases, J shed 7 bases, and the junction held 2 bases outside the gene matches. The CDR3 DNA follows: TGTGCCAGCAGTTTGGACAGGGGGAATTCACCCCTCCACTTT. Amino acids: CASSLDRGNSPLHF.

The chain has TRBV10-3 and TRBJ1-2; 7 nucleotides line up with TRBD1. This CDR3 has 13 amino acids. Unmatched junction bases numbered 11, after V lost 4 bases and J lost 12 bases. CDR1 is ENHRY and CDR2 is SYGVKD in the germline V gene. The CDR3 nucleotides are TGTGCCATCAGTGCTAGGGACAGCTCGGGTGACACCTTC. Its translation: CAISARDSSGDTF.

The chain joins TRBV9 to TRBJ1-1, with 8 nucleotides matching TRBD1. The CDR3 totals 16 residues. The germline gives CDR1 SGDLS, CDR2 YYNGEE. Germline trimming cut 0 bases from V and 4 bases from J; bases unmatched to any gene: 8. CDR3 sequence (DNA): TGTGCCAGCAGCGTAGTTTCAGGGGGCGCGGGCACTGAAGCTTTCTTT. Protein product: CASSVVSGGAGTEAFF.

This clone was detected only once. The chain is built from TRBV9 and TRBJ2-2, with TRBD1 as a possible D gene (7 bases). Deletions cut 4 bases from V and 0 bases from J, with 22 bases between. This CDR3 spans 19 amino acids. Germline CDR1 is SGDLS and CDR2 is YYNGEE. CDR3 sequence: CASSLGGGQGGSNTGELFF. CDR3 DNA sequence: TGTGCCAGCAGCTTGGGAGGAGGGCAGGGGGGATCGAACACCGGGGAGCTGTTTTTT.

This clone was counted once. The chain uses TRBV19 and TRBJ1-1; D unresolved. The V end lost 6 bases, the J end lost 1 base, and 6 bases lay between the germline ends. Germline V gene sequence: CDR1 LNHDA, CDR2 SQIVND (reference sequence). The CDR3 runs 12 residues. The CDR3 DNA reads TGTGCCAGTAGCACAGAGAACACTGAAGCTTTCTTT. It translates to CASSTENTEAFF.

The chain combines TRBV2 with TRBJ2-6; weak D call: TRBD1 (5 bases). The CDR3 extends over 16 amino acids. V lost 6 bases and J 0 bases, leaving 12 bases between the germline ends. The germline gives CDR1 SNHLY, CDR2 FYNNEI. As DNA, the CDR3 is TGTGCCAGCAGGGCCGACAGTCCCTCTGGGGCCAACGTCCTGACTTTC. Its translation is CASRADSPSGANVLTF.

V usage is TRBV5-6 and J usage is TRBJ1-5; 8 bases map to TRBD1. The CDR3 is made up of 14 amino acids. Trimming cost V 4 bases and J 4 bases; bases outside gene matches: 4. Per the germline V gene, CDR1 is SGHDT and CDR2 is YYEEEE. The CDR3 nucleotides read TGTGCCAGCAGCCGGACAGGGACAAATCAGCCCCAGCATTTT. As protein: CASSRTGTNQPQHF.

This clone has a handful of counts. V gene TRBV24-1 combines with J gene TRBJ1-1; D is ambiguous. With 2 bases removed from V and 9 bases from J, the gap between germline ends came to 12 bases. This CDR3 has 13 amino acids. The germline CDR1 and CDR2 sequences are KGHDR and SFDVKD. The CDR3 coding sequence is TGTGCCACCAGTGATTCTGTCCAAAAGCAAGCTTTCTTT. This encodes CATSDSVQKQAFF.

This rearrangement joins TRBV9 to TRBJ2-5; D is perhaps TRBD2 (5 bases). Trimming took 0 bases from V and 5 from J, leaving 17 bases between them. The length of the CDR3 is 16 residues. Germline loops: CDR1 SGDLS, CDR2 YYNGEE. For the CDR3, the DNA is TGTGCCAGCAGCGTAGCTTCAAGACCCTCGGGGGAGACCCAGTACTTC. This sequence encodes CASSVASRPSGETQYF.

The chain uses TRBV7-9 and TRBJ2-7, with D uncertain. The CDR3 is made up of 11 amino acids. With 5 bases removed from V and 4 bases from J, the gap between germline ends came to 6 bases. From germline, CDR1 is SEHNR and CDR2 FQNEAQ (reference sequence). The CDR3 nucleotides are TGTGCCAGCAGCGCGGTTTACGAGCAGTACTTC. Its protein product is CASSAVYEQYF.